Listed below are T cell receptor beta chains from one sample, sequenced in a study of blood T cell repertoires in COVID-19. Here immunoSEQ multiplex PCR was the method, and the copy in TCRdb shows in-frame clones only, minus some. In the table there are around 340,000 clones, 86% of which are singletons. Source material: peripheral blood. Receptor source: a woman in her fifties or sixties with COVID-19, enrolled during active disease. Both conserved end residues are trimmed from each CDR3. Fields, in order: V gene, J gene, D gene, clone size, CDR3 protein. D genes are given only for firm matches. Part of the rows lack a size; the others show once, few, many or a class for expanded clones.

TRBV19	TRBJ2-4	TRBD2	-	ASRAGGGNIQY
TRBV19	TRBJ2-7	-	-	ARSGLPSYEQY
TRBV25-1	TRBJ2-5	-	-	ASRRTSKAKETQY
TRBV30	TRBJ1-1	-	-	AWSTGMNTEAF
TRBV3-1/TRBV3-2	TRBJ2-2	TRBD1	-	ASSQGDRGRTGELF
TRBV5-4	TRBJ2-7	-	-	ASSPQRGGYEQY
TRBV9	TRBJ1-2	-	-	ASSVDQGRYGYT
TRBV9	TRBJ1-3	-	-	ASSPRHLSSGNTIY
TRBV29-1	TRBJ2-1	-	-	SVESARGLNEQF
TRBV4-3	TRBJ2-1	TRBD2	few	ASSQGTSGGNEQF
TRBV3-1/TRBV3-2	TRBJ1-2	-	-	ASSLRVPRKNYGYT
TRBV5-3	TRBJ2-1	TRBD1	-	ARSLTGGGYNEQF
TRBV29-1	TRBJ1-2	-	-	SVEDWGSGFRANYNYGYT
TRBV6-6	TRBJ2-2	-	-	ASSYKGSNTGELF
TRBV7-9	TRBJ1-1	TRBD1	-	ASSPVSVGQRNTEAF
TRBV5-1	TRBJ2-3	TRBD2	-	ASSLGLAGISDTQY
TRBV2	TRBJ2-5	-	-	ASSEATGLETQY
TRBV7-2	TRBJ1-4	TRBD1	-	ASSFYPDRAEKLF
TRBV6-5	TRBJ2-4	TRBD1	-	ASSTNRGRNIQY
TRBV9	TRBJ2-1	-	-	ASSGDFAVDEQF
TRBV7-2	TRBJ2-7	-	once	ASSLWEKTYEQY
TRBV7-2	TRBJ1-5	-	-	ASSPGGRSNQPQH
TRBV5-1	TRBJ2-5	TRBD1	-	ASSGTGGEETQY
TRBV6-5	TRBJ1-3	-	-	ASSYPVITSGNTIY
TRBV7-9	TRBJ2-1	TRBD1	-	ASSLGAGGRDEQF
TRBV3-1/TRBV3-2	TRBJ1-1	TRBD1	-	ASSVQGRNTEAF
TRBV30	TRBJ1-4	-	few	AWNRQRSEKLF
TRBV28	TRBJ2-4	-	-	ASSSPGAVNIQY
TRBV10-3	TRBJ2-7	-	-	AISEGSPYEQY
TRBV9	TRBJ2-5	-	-	ASSVTARETQY
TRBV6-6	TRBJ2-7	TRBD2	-	ASSASGGEQY
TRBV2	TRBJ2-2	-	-	ASSVSGSGELF
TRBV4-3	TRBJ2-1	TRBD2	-	ASSQEFVGGTYNEQF
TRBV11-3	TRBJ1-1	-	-	ASSLNYKTEAF
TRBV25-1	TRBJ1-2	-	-	ASSEQGSGYGYT
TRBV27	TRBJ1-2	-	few	ASSTYTGRDGYT
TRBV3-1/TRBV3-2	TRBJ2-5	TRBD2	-	ASSRGTSRDQY
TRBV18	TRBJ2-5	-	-	ASSPIRGGFQETQY
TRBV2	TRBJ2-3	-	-	ASRLARYSTDTQY
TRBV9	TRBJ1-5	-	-	ASSVSPEGGQPQH
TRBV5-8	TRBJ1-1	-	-	ASSPWIFGGSEAF
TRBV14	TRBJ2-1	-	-	ASSQERRGPLNEQF
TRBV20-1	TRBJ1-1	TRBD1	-	SASEGARDTEAF
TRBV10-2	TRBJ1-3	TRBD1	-	ASSTGVTSGNTIY
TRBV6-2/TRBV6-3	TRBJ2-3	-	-	ASSSLVKTVDTQY
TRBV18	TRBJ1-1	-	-	ASSPGQNTEAF
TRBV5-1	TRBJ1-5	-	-	ASSLQGEQPQH
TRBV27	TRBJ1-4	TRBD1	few	ASSPGTDEKLF